This note documents a single T cell receptor (beta chain) sequence. The record originates from a study of T cell responses to AZD1222 COVID-19 vaccine. Profiling relied on immunoSEQ multiplex PCR, and the TCRdb table lists in-frame clones only, not all of them. The sample carries 120,000 or so clones, 88% recorded once. The clonotype was recovered from an adult in good health. The sequences come from peripheral blood, collected on day 0 of AZD1222 vaccination.

The CDR3 sequence: CASSPSGVASSPLHF. The DNA of the CDR3 is TGTGCCAGCAGCCCCAGCGGGGTCGCGAGTTCACCCCTCCACTTT. The chain employs TRBV7-9 and TRBJ1-6; no clear D. The V end was cut by 5 bases, the J end by 9 bases, with 17 bases between. This CDR3 is 15 amino acids long. Looked up from germline, CDR1 is SEHNR and CDR2 is FQNEAQ (reference sequence).